This T cell receptor beta chain was observed in a study of T cells in Graves' hyperthyroidism and ophthalmopathy. Study-wide background: The initial diagnosis was the point when peripheral blood was collected, ahead of any treatment.

Whole-study findings and limits: Blood also carried most thyroid clonotypes expanded above 0.001.

The CDR3 regions of TCR beta were amplified from RNA transcripts. A set of HTBI primers served as the primers for a first-round RT-PCR of the TCR CDR3. TCRdb itself ran the multiplex PCR reads through MiXCR, one entry per CDR3 protein. The sample has over 700,000 distinct CDR3 sequences, approximately 36% seen once. With respect to this clonotype: Its antigen remains unidentified.

This clonotype was obtained from a woman between 40 and 50 years old with Graves' hyperthyroidism. Specimen: blood.

The CDR3 is CAITSGTQHF. In nucleotides, the CDR3 is TGTGCCATCACTAGCGGGACCCAGCATTTT. The chain uses TRBV10-3 and TRBJ1-5; D is undetermined. Trimming pared 7 bases from V and 11 bases from J, leaving 9 bases between. Germline CDR1 ENHRY, CDR2 SYGVKD. The CDR3 extends over 10 amino acids.